One sample yielded the 2 T cell receptor beta chains listed below, sequenced in a study of T cell changes during pregnancy in multiple sclerosis (dated by TCRdb to about 2019). Libraries came from the immunoSEQ multiplex PCR assay. TCRdb mirrors the immuneACCESS table, restricted to in-frame sequences. Some clones are absent from its copies; in checked studies, under half trace to an unresolved V gene, and the reason for the others is unknown. For this sample there are 45,000 to 65,000 clones; about 90% appear just once. Together, the top ten hold less than 0.65% of the sample. The material was CD4+ T cells from peripheral blood mononuclear cells, obtained after pregnancy. The receptors derive from a female donor with multiple sclerosis, enrolled in a pregnancy study.

A single count supports this clone. The DNA of the CDR3 is TGTGCCAGCAGTTTGCTAGCGGGAGTACCAGATACGCAGTATTTT. It codes for CASSLLAGVPDTQYF. This chain joins TRBV27 and TRBJ2-3; 10 bases are a match to TRBD2. The CDR3 runs 15 residues. In germline, CDR1 is MNHEY, CDR2 SMNVEV (reference sequence). Trimming removed 3 bases from V and 4 bases from J; junction bases left unmatched: 4.

The chain uses TRBV5-1 and TRBJ1-2; 8 bases match TRBD1. V shed 5 bases and J 6 bases; nucleotides not matched to a gene: 12. The CDR3 is 15 residues long. The germline CDR1 and CDR2 sequences are SGHRS and YFSETQ. Written as DNA, the CDR3 is TGCGCCAGCAGGCAAGCGACGACAGGGGCGGATGGCTACACCTTC. It codes for CASRQATTGADGYTF.